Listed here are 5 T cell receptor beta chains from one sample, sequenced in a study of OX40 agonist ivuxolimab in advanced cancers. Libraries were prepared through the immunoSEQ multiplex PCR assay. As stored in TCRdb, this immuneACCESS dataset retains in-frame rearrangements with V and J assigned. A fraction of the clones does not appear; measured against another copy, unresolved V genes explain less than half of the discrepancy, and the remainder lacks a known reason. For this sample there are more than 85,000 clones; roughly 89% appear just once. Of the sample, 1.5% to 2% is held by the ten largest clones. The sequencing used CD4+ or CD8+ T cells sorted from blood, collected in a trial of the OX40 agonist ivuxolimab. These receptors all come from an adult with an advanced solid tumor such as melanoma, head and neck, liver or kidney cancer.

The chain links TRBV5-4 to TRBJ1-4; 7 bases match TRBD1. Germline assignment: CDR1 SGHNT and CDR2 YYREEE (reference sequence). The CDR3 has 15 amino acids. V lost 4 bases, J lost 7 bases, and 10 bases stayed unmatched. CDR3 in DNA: TGTGCCAGCAGCCGGGGGACAGAGCCGCGTGAAAAACTGTTTTTT. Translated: CASSRGTEPREKLFF.

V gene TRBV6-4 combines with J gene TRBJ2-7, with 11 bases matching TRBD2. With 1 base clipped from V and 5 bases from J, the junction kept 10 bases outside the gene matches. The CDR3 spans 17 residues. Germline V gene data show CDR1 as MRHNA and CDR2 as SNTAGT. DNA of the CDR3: TGTGCCAGCAGTGACTTAGAAGGGACTAGCGGTACTAACGAGCAGTACTTC. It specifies CASSDLEGTSGTNEQYF.

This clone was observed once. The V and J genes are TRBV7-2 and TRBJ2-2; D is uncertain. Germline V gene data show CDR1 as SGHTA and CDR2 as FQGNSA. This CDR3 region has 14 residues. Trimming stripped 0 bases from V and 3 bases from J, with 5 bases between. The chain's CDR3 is CASSLAAHTGELFF. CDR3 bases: TGTGCCAGCAGCTTAGCAGCCCACACCGGGGAGCTGTTTTTT. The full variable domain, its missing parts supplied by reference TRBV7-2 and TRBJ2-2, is GAGVSQSPSNKVTEKGKDVELRCDPISGHTALYWYRQSLGQGLEFLIYFQGNSAPDKSGLPSDRFSAERTGGSVSTLTIQRTQQEDSAVYLCASSLAAHTGELFFGEGSRLTVL.

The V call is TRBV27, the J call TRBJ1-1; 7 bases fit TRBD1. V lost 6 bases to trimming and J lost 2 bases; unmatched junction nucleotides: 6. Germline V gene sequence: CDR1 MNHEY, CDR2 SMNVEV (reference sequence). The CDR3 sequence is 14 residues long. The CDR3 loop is CASRLDRINTEAFF. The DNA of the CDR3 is TGTGCCAGCAGGTTGGACAGGATCAACACTGAAGCTTTCTTT.

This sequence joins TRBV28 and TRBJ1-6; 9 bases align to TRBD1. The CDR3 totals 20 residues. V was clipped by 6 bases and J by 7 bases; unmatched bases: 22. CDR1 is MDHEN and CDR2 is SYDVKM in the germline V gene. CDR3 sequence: CASRFRGLDRGTHMNSPLHF. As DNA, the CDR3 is TGTGCCAGCAGGTTTAGAGGTCTGGACAGGGGCACCCATATGAATTCACCCCTCCACTTT.